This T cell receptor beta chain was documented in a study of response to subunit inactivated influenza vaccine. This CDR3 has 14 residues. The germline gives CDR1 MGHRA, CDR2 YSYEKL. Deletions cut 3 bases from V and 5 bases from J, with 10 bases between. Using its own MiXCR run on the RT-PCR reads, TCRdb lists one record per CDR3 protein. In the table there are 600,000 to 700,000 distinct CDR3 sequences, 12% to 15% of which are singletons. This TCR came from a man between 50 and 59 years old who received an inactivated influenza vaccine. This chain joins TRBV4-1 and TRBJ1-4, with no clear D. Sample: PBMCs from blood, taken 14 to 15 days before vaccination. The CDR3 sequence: CASSQEGRNEKLFF. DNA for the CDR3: TGCGCCAGCAGCCAGGAGGGAAGAAATGAAAAACTGTTTTTT.